These 32 T cell receptor beta chains originate from one sample sequenced in a study of T-cell memory formation after mild COVID-19. A single record per CDR3 protein comes from TCRdb applying MiXCR to the 5' RACE reads. The sample contains a few hundred thousand distinct CDR3 sequences, around 15% of which appear only once. The material sequenced was PBMCs or a T cell subset sorted from them (not recorded which). The receptor set was obtained from a man between 18 and 29 years old who had mild COVID-19 (a few samples of this study predate the infection). Cell type and time point are not known.

This clonotype was seen a few times. The chain joins TRBV4-3 to TRBJ2-3, with 8 nucleotides matching TRBD2. CDR1 is LGHNA and CDR2 is YSLEER in the germline V gene. This CDR3 has 19 amino acids. Germline trimming cut 1 base from V and 0 bases from J; bases unmatched to any gene: 12. The CDR3 loop is CASSQAPGGPEISTDTQYF. In DNA, the CDR3 is TGCGCCAGCAGCCAAGCCCCGGGGGGGCCGGAAATAAGCACAGATACGCAGTATTTT.

This clonotype was seen repeatedly, ten times or more. V usage is TRBV7-8 and J usage is TRBJ2-3; TRBD2 matches at 13 bases. This CDR3 is 17 amino acids long. Losses at the gene ends were 5 bases for V and 0 bases for J; bases not matched to a gene: 5. From germline, CDR1 is SGHVS and CDR2 FQNEAQ. The CDR3 DNA sequence: TGTGCCAGCAGCCGGACTAGCGGGGGCCCTAGCACAGATACGCAGTATTTT. It yields the protein CASSRTSGGPSTDTQYF.

This clonotype came up a few times. The chain is built from TRBV30 and TRBJ2-7; perhaps TRBD2 as D (5 bases). The CDR3 consists of 11 residues. Germline values: CDR1 GTSNPN, CDR2 SVGIG (reference sequence). V gave up 3 bases and J gave up 4 bases, with 7 bases separating them. In nucleotides, the CDR3 is TGTGCCTGGAGGAGGGAGTACGAGCAGTACTTC. Its protein product is CAWRREYEQYF.

This clonotype appeared a few times. The rearrangement joins TRBV14 to TRBJ1-1; possibly TRBD1 for D (5 bases). V shed 4 bases and J shed 5 bases, with 11 bases lying between them. The CDR3 sequence is 13 residues long. Per the germline V gene, CDR1 is SGHDN and CDR2 is FVKESK. CDR3 nucleotide sequence: TGTGCCAGCAGCCTGGGGCCTAGGACTGAAGCTTTCTTT. This codes for CASSLGPRTEAFF.

Only a few counts were recorded for this clonotype. The CDR3 region has the DNA TGTGCCAGCAGCACCTATGGCAGCGAGAATACGCAGTATTTT. This sequence encodes CASSTYGSENTQYF. The chain links TRBV7-2 to TRBJ2-3; unclear D gene. CDR3 length: 14 residues. Trimming shortened V by 5 bases and J by 7 bases, and 16 bases separated the two germline ends. Germline V gene sequence: CDR1 SGHTA, CDR2 FQGNSA.

This clonotype was counted between two and nine times. The rearrangement uses TRBV9 and TRBJ1-2; the D is unclear. Germline CDR1 is SGDLS and CDR2 is YYNGEE. Trimming left V 3 bases short and J 5 bases short, with 11 bases between. The CDR3 consists of 13 residues. DNA of the CDR3: TGTGCCAGCAGCGCGACCGTAACTTATGGCTACACCTTC. Amino acids: CASSATVTYGYTF.

This clonotype was counted a single time. J is TRBJ2-5 and V is TRBV5-6; 10 nucleotides align to TRBD2. In germline, CDR1 is SGHDT, CDR2 YYEEEE. The V gene end was trimmed by 5 bases and the J gene end by 3 bases; junction bases not matched to a gene: 4. The CDR3 spans 14 residues. The CDR3 here is CASRLGLAEETQYF. For the CDR3, the DNA is TGTGCCAGCAGATTAGGACTAGCGGAAGAGACCCAGTACTTC.

This clonotype was counted a few times. The chain employs TRBV12-3 or TRBV12-4 and TRBJ1-4; perhaps TRBD1 as D (5 bases). Trimming removed 6 bases at V and 14 bases at J, with 16 bases between. The CDR3 consists of 12 residues. CDR3 in DNA: TGTGCCAGCAGCCAACCCGGGGCAGGGCTGTTTTTT. Translated, it gives CASSQPGAGLFF.

The chain's CDR3 is CASSLVSTGSSTEAFF. DNA of the CDR3: TGTGCCAGCAGCTTAGTTTCGACGGGGAGCAGCACTGAAGCTTTCTTT. The chain uses TRBV7-2 and TRBJ1-1, with D hard to call. CDR1 and CDR2 (germline): SGHTA, FQGNSA. The V end lost 1 base, the J end lost 4 bases, and 16 bases lay between the germline ends. The CDR3 is 16 residues long.

This sequence joins TRBV6-5 and TRBJ1-2; tentative D call: TRBD1 (6 bases). Trimming left V 10 bases short and J 8 bases short, with 17 bases between. Per the germline V gene, CDR1 is MNHEY and CDR2 is SVGAGI. This CDR3 region has 12 residues. CDR3 sequence: CATGQSSRGYTF. The CDR3 DNA follows: TGTGCCACCGGACAGTCGTCTCGGGGCTACACCTTC.

In its sample, this clonotype was seen many times. The chain has TRBV7-3 and TRBJ2-3, with TRBD2 matching 11 bases. Germline CDR1 SGHTA, CDR2 FQGTGA. The CDR3 runs to 15 residues. V lost 5 bases, J lost 1 base, and 2 bases stayed unmatched. CDR3 protein: CASSQLAGGTDTQYF. The DNA for the CDR3 is TGTGCCAGCAGCCAACTAGCGGGAGGCACAGATACGCAGTATTTT.

The chain joins TRBV29-1 to TRBJ2-5; possibly TRBD2 for D (6 bases). The germline gives CDR1 SQVTM, CDR2 ANQGSEA. This CDR3 spans 13 amino acids. V shed 7 bases and J shed 4 bases, with 16 bases lying between them. DNA of the CDR3: TGCAGCGCACGGGGGACTCCCGCAGAGACCCAGTACTTC. Amino acids: CSARGTPAETQYF. Full variable domain (missing parts from reference TRBV29-1 and TRBJ2-5): SAVISQKPSRDICQRGTSLTIQCQVDSQVTMMFWYRQQPGQSLTLIATANQGSEATYESGFVIDKFPISRPNLTFSTLTVSNMSPEDSSIYLCSARGTPAETQYFGPGTRLLVL.

This clonotype was seen a handful of times. The V call is TRBV6-2 or TRBV6-3, the J call TRBJ2-7; 7 nucleotides match TRBD2. Germline trimming cut 2 bases from V and 0 bases from J; bases unmatched to any gene: 4. The CDR3 loop spans 15 amino acids. The germline gives CDR1 MNHEY, CDR2 SVGEGT. CDR3 bases: TGTGCCAGCAGTTACGGCGGGAGTCCCTCCTACGAGCAGTACTTC. It is translated as CASSYGGSPSYEQYF.

A few counts support this clonotype. The J gene is TRBJ1-1, the V gene TRBV2; TRBD1 aligns across 9 bases. Losses at the gene ends were 5 bases for V and 8 bases for J; bases not matched to a gene: 6. The CDR3 extends over 13 amino acids. The germline V gene has CDR1 SNHLY and CDR2 FYNNEI. CDR3 coding DNA: TGTGCCAGCAGTACCCCGGGACAGGGAGAAGCTTTCTTT. Translated, it gives CASSTPGQGEAFF.

This clonotype was seen a handful of times. The chain recombines TRBV7-2 with TRBJ1-6, with no clear D. The CDR3 is 14 amino acids. CDR1 is SGHTA and CDR2 is FQGNSA in the germline V gene. V gave up 5 bases and J gave up 13 bases, with 18 bases separating them. The DNA for the CDR3 is TGTGCCAGCAGCCTAAGTTGGGAGGTCACGCCCCTCCACTTT. Amino acid sequence: CASSLSWEVTPLHF.

This clonotype was seen at least ten times. The rearrangement joins TRBV5-1 to TRBJ2-1; D remains ambiguous. The CDR3 is 14 residues long. CDR1 is SGHRS and CDR2 is YFSETQ in the germline V gene. V gave up 0 bases and J gave up 8 bases, with 12 bases separating them. DNA for the CDR3: TGCGCCAGCAGCTTGGACCCCCCTGCCTATGAGCAGTTCTTC. This gives the protein CASSLDPPAYEQFF.

This clonotype was detected only once. The rearrangement links TRBV18 to TRBJ1-2, with a tentative D call TRBD1 (5 bases). The CDR3 is 16 amino acids. Germline assignment: CDR1 KGHSH and CDR2 LQKENI. V lost 0 bases and J lost 4, with 15 bases in between. CDR3 sequence reads: CASSPPGTRFGYGYTF. CDR3 DNA sequence: TGTGCCAGCTCACCACCAGGGACGCGGTTTGGCTATGGCTACACCTTC.

This clonotype was counted only a few times. This chain connects TRBV6-6 to TRBJ2-2; the D is unclear. Germline CDR1 MNHNY, CDR2 SVGAGI (reference sequence). The V end was cut by 2 bases, the J end by 1 base, with 8 bases between. The CDR3 is 15 amino acids. CDR3 DNA: TGTGCCAGCAGTTACCGGACCTTGAACACCGGGGAGCTGTTTTTT. Protein: CASSYRTLNTGELFF.

This clonotype has a handful of counts. The chain is built from TRBV9 and TRBJ1-1; a weak D match, TRBD1 (5 bases). CDR3 length: 16 amino acids. V lost 4 bases and J lost 4, with 20 bases in between. CDR1 is SGDLS, CDR2 YYNGEE, per germline. The CDR3 region has the DNA TGTGCCAGCAGCCCATCAACGGGGGGGAAAAGCACTGAAGCTTTCTTT. This gives the protein CASSPSTGGKSTEAFF.

The rearrangement joins TRBV7-2 to TRBJ1-2; D remains ambiguous. The CDR3 covers 13 residues. Germline V gene data show CDR1 as SGHTA and CDR2 as FQGNSA. V was pared by 1 base and J by 8 bases, with 11 bases between. This CDR3 reads CASSLERSWGYTF. DNA of the CDR3: TGTGCCAGCAGCTTAGAGAGGTCTTGGGGCTACACCTTC.

A few counts support this clonotype. The V call is TRBV29-1, the J call TRBJ2-5; D may match TRBD1 or TRBD2 (5 bases each). There are 14 residues in the CDR3. V lost 4 bases and J lost 4, with 16 bases in between. CDR1 is SQVTM, CDR2 ANQGSEA, per germline. The CDR3 DNA reads as TGCAGCGTTGTGCGTTCCGGGGCGGGAGAGACCCAGTACTTC. Translated: CSVVRSGAGETQYF.

This clonotype was found many times. This rearrangement joins TRBV6-6 to TRBJ2-7, with TRBD1 matching over 8 bases. The V gene's germline CDR1 is MNHNY and CDR2 SVGAGI (reference sequence). This CDR3 spans 15 amino acids. V dropped 4 bases and J dropped 9; count of bases not matched to a gene: 14. The chain's CDR3 is CASSSNSDRGIGQYV. The CDR3 region has the DNA TGTGCCAGCAGTTCCAACTCCGACAGGGGCATCGGGCAGTACGTC.

The chain is built from TRBV11-2 and TRBJ2-1; TRBD2 aligns across 11 bases. V shed 5 bases, J shed 7 bases, and the junction held 10 bases outside the gene matches. The CDR3 totals 16 residues. Germline CDR1 SGHAT, CDR2 FQNNGV. The CDR3 DNA follows: TGTGCCAGCAGCCCCGTTGATAGCGGGGGGGTGAATGAGCAGTTCTTC. Amino acids: CASSPVDSGGVNEQFF.

This clonotype came up a few times. The chain links TRBV7-6 to TRBJ2-5, with TRBD2 matching 7 bases. Germline trimming cut 5 bases from V and 1 base from J; bases unmatched to any gene: 4. Germline-derived CDR1 and CDR2 are SGHVS and FNYEAQ. The CDR3 covers 14 residues. This CDR3 is CASSPGLSQETQYF. CDR3 nucleotide sequence: TGTGCCAGCAGCCCGGGACTATCCCAAGAGACCCAGTACTTC.

This clonotype was detected a few times. The chain joins TRBV5-1 to TRBJ2-1; weak D call: TRBD2 (5 bases). V was shortened by 9 bases and J by 9 bases, with 16 bases between the two germline ends. Germline CDR1 SGHRS, CDR2 YFSETQ. This CDR3 comprises 12 residues. CDR3 amino acids: CATSSLVGEQFF. The CDR3 coding sequence is TGCGCCACCTCTTCACTAGTGGGTGAGCAGTTCTTC.

This clonotype has ten or more counts. V gene TRBV6-5 combines with J gene TRBJ2-3; perhaps TRBD2 as D (6 bases). The CDR3 totals 15 residues. Germline CDR1 reads MNHEY; CDR2 reads SVGAGI. V was cut by 6 bases and J by 4 bases, with 17 bases left in between. CDR3 in DNA: TGTGCCAGCAGACAGACGCGGGGTGTGGCAGATACGCAGTATTTT. Protein product: CASRQTRGVADTQYF.

As concerns this clonotype: One end of the junction fails to match germline, which may point to a read error. The chain carries TRBV7-7 and TRBJ2-1; tentatively, D is TRBD2 (6 bases). CDR3 length equals 15 residues. Per germline, CDR1 SSHAT and CDR2 FNYEAQ (reference sequence). This CDR3 reads CASSSSPGGIYEQFF. CDR3 nucleotides: TGTGCTAGCAGCTCTAGCCCCGGGGGTATCTATGAGCAGTTCTTC.

Note on this clonotype: The junction and the germline gene differ at one end; a read error may be behind it. The chain is built from TRBV6-6 and TRBJ2-1; D is perhaps TRBD1 or TRBD2 (5 bases each). Germline CDR1 MNHNY, CDR2 SVGAGI (reference sequence). The CDR3 loop spans 13 amino acids. The CDR3 protein is CASTMDGAKRGTF. The CDR3 nucleotides read TGTGCCAGCACCATGGACGGGGCCAAACGGGGTACCTTC.

This clonotype was detected a few times. The chain recombines TRBV12-3 or TRBV12-4 with TRBJ2-1; D is unclear. The CDR3 consists of 14 residues. V gave up 7 bases and J gave up 0 bases, with 10 bases separating them. CDR3: CASNPRSSYNEQFF. The CDR3 DNA follows: TGTGCCAGCAATCCCCGGAGCTCCTACAATGAGCAGTTCTTC.

This clonotype was picked up a small number of times. The J gene is TRBJ1-1, the V gene TRBV29-1; TRBD1 is a possible D gene (6 bases). CDR3 length: 13 amino acids. V dropped 6 bases and J dropped 7 bases, with 18 bases sitting between them. Germline lookup yields CDR1 SQVTM and CDR2 ANQGSEA. In nucleotides, the CDR3 is TGCAGCGTGGATGAACAAGGGGGTGTTGAAGCTTTCTTT. Translation gives CSVDEQGGVEAFF. The variable domain in full, completed from reference TRBV29-1 and TRBJ1-1, reads SAVISQKPSRDICQRGTSLTIQCQVDSQVTMMFWYRQQPGQSLTLIATANQGSEATYESGFVIDKFPISRPNLTFSTLTVSNMSPEDSSIYLCSVDEQGGVEAFFGQGTRLTVV.

This clonotype was detected only a few times. The chain has TRBV6-1 and TRBJ1-1; D unclear. V was clipped by 6 bases and J by 8 bases, with 22 bases between them. This CDR3 region has 15 residues. The germline V gene encodes CDR1 MNHNS and CDR2 SASEGT. As DNA, the CDR3 is TGTGCCAGCAGCCCCCTCTCCCCCCGATTAGAGGAAGCTTTCTTT. Protein product: CASSPLSPRLEEAFF.

V is TRBV12-3 or TRBV12-4 and J is TRBJ2-3, with D tentatively TRBD1 or TRBD2 (5 bases each). The CDR3 has 14 residues. The V end lost 8 bases, the J end lost 2 bases, and 14 bases lay between the germline ends. The CDR3 is CASSWGRHTDTQYF. CDR3 bases: TGTGCCAGCTCATGGGGGAGACACACAGATACGCAGTATTTT.